This T cell receptor (beta chain) derives from a study of OX40 agonist ivuxolimab in advanced cancers. On the study more broadly: Among those enrolled, mean age was 60 years (range roughly 20 to 85) and 82.7% were male. Prior anti-PD-1, anti-PD-L1 or anti-CTLA-4 therapy did not bar entry, and roughly 40% had some.

Regarding this clone: The antigen is unknown.

Study-level points and caveats: On average, CD8+ T cells had more expanded clones than CD4+. Antigen specificity remained undetermined for the expanded peripheral T cells.

TCRdb keeps only in-frame clones here, not all; method: immunoSEQ multiplex PCR. The table has just under 65,000 clones, almost 85% seen once; the top ten hold approximately 9.8%. In germline, CDR1 is MDHEN, CDR2 SYDVKM. The CDR3 runs to 13 residues. The ends were cut back, 4 bases at V and 2 bases at J, with 8 bases in the middle. The receptor's source is an adult with an advanced solid tumor such as melanoma, head and neck, liver or kidney cancer. Sequences were derived from CD4+ or CD8+ T cells sorted from blood, sampled in a trial of the OX40 agonist ivuxolimab. The chain carries TRBV28 and TRBJ2-5; unclear D gene. The CDR3 spells CASSYPWQETQYF. In DNA, the CDR3 is TGTGCCAGCAGTTACCCCTGGCAAGAGACCCAGTACTTC.